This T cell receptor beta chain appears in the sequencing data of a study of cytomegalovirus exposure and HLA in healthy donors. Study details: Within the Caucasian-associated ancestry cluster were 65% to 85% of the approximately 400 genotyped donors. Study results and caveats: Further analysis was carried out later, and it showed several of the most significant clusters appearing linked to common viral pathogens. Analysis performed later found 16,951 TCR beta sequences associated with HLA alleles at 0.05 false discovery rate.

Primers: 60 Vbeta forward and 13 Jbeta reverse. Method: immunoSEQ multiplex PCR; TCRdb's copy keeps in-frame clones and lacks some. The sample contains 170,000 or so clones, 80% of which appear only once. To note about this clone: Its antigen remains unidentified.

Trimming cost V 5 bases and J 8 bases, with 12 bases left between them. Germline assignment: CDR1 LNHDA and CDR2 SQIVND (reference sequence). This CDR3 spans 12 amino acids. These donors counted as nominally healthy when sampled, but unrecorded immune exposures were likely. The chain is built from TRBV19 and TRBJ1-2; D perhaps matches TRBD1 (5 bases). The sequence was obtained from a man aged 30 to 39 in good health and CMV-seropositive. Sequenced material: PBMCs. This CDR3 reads CASSLGGVGYTF. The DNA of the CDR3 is TGTGCCAGTAGTCTGGGGGGTGTGGGCTACACCTTC.